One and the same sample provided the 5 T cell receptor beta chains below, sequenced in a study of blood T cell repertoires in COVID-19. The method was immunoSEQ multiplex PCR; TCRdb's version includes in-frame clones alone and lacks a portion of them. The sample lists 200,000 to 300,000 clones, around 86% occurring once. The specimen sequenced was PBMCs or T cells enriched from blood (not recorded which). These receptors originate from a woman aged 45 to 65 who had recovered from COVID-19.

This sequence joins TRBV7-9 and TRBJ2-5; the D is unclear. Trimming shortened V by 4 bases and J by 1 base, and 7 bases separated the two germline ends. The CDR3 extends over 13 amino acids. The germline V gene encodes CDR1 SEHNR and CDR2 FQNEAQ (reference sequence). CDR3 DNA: TGTGCCAGCAGCTCCATCAGCCAAGAGACCCAGTACTTC. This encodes CASSSISQETQYF. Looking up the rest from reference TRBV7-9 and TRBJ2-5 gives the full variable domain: DTGVSQNPRHKITKRGQNVTFRCDPISEHNRLYWYRQTLGQGPEFLTYFQNEAQLEKSRLLSDRFSAERPKGSFSTLEIQRTEQGDSAMYLCASSSISQETQYFGPGTRLLVL.

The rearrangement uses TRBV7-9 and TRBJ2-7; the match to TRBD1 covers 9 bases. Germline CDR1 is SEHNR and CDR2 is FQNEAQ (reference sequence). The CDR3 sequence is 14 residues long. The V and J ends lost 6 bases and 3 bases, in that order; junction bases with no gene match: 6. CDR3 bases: TGTGCCAGCAGTGACAGGGGGTCCCACTACGAGCAGTACTTC. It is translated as CASSDRGSHYEQYF.

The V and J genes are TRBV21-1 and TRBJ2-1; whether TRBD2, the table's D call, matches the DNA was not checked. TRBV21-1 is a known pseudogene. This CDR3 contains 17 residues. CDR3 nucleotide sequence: TGTGCCAGCAGCGACCTCGGGGCCGGGACTAGTAGAAATGAGCAGTTCTTC. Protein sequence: CASSDLGAGTSRNEQFF.

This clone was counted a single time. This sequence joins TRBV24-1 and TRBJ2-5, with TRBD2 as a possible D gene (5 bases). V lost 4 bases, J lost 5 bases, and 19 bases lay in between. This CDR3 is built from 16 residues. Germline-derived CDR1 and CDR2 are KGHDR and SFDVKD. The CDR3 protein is CATSDGGGNMRETQYF. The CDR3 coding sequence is TGTGCCACCAGTGACGGAGGAGGCAATATGAGGGAGACCCAGTACTTC.

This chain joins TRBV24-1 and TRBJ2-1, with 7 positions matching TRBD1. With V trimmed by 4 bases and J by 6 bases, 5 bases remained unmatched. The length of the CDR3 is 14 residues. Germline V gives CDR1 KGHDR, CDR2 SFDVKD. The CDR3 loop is CATSDPTGINEQFF. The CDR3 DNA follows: TGTGCCACCAGTGACCCGACAGGGATCAATGAGCAGTTCTTC.